This T cell receptor (beta chain) was sequenced during a study of T cell repertoires in cytomegalovirus infection. Whole-study findings and limits: HLA-C-restricted CMV clonotypes gave the most frequent clonotype in two of eight donors.

TCRdb processed the reads anew with MiXCR; each CDR3 protein has one entry. This repertoire shows some 150,000 distinct CDR3 sequences, about 20% found once; its top ten account for 9.5% to 13%. The CDR3 is 16 residues long. V lost 5 bases and J 7 bases, leaving 21 bases between the germline ends. Germline CDR1 reads PRHDT; CDR2 reads FYEKMQ (reference sequence). Turning to this clonotype: Its target is unknown.

The chain has TRBV13 and TRBJ2-1, with D perhaps TRBD1 or TRBD2 (6 bases each). Sample: PBMCs. The source is a human donor in good health (CMV status not recorded). Some clones in this sample may be carry-over from other donors' samples. The CDR3 protein is CASSQWGATLRNEQFF. The CDR3 DNA reads as TGTGCCAGCAGCCAATGGGGGGCCACTTTGAGGAATGAGCAGTTCTTC.